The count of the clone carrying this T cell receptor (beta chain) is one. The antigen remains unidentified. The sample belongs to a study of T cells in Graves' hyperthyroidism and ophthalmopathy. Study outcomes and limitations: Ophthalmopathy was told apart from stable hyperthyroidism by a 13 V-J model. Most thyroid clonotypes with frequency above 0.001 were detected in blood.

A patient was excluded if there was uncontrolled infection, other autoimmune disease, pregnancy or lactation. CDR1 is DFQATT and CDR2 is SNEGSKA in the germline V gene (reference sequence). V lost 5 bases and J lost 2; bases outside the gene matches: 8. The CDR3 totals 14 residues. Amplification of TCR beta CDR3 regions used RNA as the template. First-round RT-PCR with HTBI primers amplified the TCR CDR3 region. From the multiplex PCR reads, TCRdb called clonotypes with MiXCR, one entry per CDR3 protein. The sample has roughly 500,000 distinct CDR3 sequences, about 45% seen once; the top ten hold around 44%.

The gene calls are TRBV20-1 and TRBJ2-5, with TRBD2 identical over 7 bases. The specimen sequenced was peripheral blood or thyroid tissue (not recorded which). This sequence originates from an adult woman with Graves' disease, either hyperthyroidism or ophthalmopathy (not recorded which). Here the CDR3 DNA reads TGCAGTGCTCAGACGGTGGGGGGGCAAGAGACCCAGTACTTC. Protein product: CSAQTVGGQETQYF.